This T cell receptor beta chain was sequenced in a study of radiation and T cells in renal cell carcinoma. Study overall: Nephrectomy followed 15 Gy stereotactic body radiation by 4 weeks.

Sequencing used immunoSEQ multiplex PCR; TCRdb keeps in-frame clones, though not all of them. Of 150,000 to 180,000 clones detected, approximately 90% appear once; the ten largest clones hold over 10%. Specified time point: blood 2 weeks post-SBRT. Treatment specified: 15 Gy SBRT to primary tumor, nephrectomy 4 weeks later. V lost 5 bases to trimming and J lost 0 bases, with 19 bases between them. From germline, CDR1 is MDHEN and CDR2 SYDVKM. This CDR3 has 17 amino acids. The TCR was taken from a woman in her forties or fifties with renal cell carcinoma. V and J are TRBV28 and TRBJ1-1; D is possibly TRBD1 (6 bases). Material: blood, obtained from a patient whose treatment included radiotherapy and nephrectomy. CDR3 in amino acids: CASSAGGRWGMNTEAFF. CDR3 in DNA: TGTGCCAGCAGTGCGGGGGGCAGGTGGGGAATGAACACTGAAGCTTTCTTT. Looking up the rest from reference TRBV28 and TRBJ1-1 gives the full variable domain: DVKVTQSSRYLVKRTGEKVFLECVQDMDHENMFWYRQDPGLGLRLIYFSYDVKMKEKGDIPEGYSVSREKKERFSLILESASTNQTSMYLCASSAGGRWGMNTEAFFGQGTRLTVV.